This entry lists 6 T cell receptor beta chains sequenced from one sample in a study of blood T cells in healthy people across ages. A J-beta primer mix and a sample-barcoded 5' primer were used in a second PCR of roughly 7 to 12 cycles. TCRdb re-derived calls from the 5' RACE reads in MiXCR, one entry per CDR3 protein. The sample includes about 750,000 distinct CDR3 sequences, roughly 50% of them seen just once. The source material was blood. The receptors come from an elderly man in good health.

The J gene is TRBJ2-1, the V gene TRBV13; TRBD1 aligns across 12 bases. With the DNA end fitting TRBJ2-7 better, the J assignment may be wrong. CDR3 length: 15 amino acids. The germline gives CDR1 PRHDT, CDR2 FYEKMQ (reference sequence). The CDR3 here is CASSLEGTGGQRQYF. In DNA, the CDR3 is TGTGCCAGCAGCTTAGAAGGGACAGGGGGCCAGAGGCAGTACTTC.

The chain carries TRBV4-2 and TRBJ1-5; 8 nucleotides align to TRBD1. This CDR3 is built from 16 residues. From germline, CDR1 is LGHNA and CDR2 YNFKEQ. J was trimmed by 4 bases and V by 1 base; bases with no gene match: 6. CDR3 sequence reads: CASSQATGVPNQPQHF. The CDR3 nucleotides are TGTGCCAGCAGCCAAGCGACAGGGGTGCCTAATCAGCCCCAGCATTTT.

The chain joins TRBV20-1 to TRBJ2-5; the D is unclear. Deletions cut 6 bases from V and 5 bases from J, with 13 bases between. Germline lookup yields CDR1 DFQATT and CDR2 SNEGSKA (reference sequence). The CDR3 has 12 residues. CDR3: CSARTVGETQYF. In DNA, the CDR3 is TGCAGTGCAAGGACGGTGGGGGAGACCCAGTACTTC.

The genes are TRBV5-1 and TRBJ2-5; no firm D call. This CDR3 contains 15 residues. The germline V gene encodes CDR1 SGHRS and CDR2 YFSETQ. V lost 4 bases, J lost 11 bases, and 24 bases lay in between. CDR3 coding DNA: TGCGCCAGCAGCCCAAGCAGGAGAGGAGACAATGAGCAGTACTTC. As protein: CASSPSRRGDNEQYF.

The gene calls are TRBV12-3 or TRBV12-4 and TRBJ2-3; 10 bases are shared with TRBD2. CDR3 length: 16 residues. V was clipped by 1 base and J by 4 bases; unmatched bases: 5. The CDR3 sequence: CASSLELAGAPDTQYF. The CDR3 DNA follows: TGTGCCAGCAGTTTAGAGCTAGCGGGAGCACCAGATACGCAGTATTTT.

The chain couples TRBV12-5 to TRBJ2-1; the match to TRBD2 covers 8 bases. This CDR3 is built from 16 residues. Germline CDR1 reads LGHNT; CDR2 reads FRNRAP. V shed 4 bases and J 9 bases; nucleotides not matched to a gene: 14. The CDR3 here is CASGYPPGLGDGEQFF. The CDR3 nucleotides are TGTGCTAGTGGTTACCCTCCGGGACTAGGGGACGGTGAGCAGTTCTTC.